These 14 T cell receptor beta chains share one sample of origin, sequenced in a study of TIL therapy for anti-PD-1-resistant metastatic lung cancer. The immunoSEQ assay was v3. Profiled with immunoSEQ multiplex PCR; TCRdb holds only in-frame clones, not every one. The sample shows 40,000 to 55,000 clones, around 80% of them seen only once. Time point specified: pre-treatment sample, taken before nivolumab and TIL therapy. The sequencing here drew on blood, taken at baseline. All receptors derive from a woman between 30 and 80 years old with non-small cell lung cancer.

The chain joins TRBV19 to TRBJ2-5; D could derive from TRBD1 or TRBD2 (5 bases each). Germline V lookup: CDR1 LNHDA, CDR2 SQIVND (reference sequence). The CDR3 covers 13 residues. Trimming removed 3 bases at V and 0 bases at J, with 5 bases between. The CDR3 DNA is TGTGCCAGTAGTATGGGGGACCAAGAGACCCAGTACTTC. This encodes CASSMGDQETQYF.

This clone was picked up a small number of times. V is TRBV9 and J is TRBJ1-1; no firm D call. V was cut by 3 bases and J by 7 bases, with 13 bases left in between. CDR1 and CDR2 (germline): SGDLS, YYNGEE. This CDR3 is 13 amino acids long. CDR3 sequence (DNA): TGTGCCAGCAGCGCAAGCTACGGGAGTGAAGCTTTCTTT. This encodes CASSASYGSEAFF.

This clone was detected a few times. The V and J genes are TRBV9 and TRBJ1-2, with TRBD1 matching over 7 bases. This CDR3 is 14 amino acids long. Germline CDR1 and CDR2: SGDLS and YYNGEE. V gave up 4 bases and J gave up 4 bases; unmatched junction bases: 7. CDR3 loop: CASSLGTVSYGYTF. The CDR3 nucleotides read TGTGCCAGCAGCCTAGGGACAGTGTCCTATGGCTACACCTTC. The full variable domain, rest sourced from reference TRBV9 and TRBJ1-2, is DSGVTQTPKHLITATGQRVTLRCSPRSGDLSVYWYQQSLDQGLQFLIQYYNGEERAKGNILERFSAQQFPDLHSELNLSSLELGDSALYFCASSLGTVSYGYTFGSGTRLTVV.

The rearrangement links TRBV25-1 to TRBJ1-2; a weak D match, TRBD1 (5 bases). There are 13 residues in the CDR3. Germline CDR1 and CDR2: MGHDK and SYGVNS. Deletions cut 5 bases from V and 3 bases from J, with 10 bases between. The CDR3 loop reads CASSLGPDYGYTF. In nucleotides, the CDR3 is TGTGCCAGCAGTTTGGGACCAGACTATGGCTACACCTTC.

The CDR3 loop reads CASSTYNEQFF. As DNA, the CDR3 is TGTGCCAGTAGTACCTACAATGAGCAGTTCTTC. The J gene is TRBJ2-1, the V gene TRBV19, with no clear D. V was trimmed by 4 bases and J by 2 bases, leaving 0 bases between them. CDR3 length: 11 amino acids. Looked up from germline, CDR1 is LNHDA and CDR2 is SQIVND (reference sequence).

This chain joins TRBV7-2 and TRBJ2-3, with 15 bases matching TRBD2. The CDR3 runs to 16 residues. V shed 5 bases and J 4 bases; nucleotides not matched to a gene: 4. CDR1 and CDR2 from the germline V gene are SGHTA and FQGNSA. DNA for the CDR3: TGTGCCAGCAGCCGGACTAGCGGGGGGGTAGCAGATACGCAGTATTTT. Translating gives CASSRTSGGVADTQYF.

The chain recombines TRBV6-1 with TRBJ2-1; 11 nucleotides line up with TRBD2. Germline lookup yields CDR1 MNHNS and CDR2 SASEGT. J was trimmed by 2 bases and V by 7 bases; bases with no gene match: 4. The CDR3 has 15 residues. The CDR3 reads CASTALAGAYNEQFF. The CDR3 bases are TGTGCCAGCACTGCACTAGCGGGAGCCTACAATGAGCAGTTCTTC.

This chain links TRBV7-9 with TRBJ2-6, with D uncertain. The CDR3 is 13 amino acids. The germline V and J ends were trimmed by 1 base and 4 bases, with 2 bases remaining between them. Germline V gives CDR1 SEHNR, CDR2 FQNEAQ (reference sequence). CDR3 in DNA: TGTGCCAGCAGCTTAGGAGGGGCCAACGTCCTGACTTTC. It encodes CASSLGGANVLTF.

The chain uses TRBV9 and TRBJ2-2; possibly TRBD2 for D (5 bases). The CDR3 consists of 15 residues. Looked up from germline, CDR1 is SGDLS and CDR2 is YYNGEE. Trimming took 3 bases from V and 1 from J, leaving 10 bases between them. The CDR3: CASSAIGGNTGELFF. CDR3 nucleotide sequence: TGTGCCAGCAGCGCTATAGGAGGGAACACCGGGGAGCTGTTTTTT.

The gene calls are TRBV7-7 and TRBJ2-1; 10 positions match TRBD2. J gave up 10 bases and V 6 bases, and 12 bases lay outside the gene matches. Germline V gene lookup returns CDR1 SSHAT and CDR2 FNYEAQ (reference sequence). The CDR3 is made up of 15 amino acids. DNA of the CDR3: TGTGCCAGCAGTCCGAGCGGGGGGGCACAGGGGGAGCAGTTCTTC. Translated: CASSPSGGAQGEQFF. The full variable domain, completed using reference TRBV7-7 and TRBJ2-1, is GAGVSQSPRYKVTKRGQDVTLRCDPISSHATLYWYQQALGQGPEFLTYFNYEAQPDKSGLPSDRFSAERPEGSISTLTIQRTEQRDSAMYRCASSPSGGAQGEQFFGPGTRLTVL.

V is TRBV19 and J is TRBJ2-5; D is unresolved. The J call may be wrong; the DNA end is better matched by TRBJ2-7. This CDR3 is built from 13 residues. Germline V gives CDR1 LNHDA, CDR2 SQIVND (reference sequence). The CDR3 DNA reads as TGTGCCAGTAGTATAGGCAGATGGGACGAGCAGTACTTC. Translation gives CASSIGRWDEQYF.

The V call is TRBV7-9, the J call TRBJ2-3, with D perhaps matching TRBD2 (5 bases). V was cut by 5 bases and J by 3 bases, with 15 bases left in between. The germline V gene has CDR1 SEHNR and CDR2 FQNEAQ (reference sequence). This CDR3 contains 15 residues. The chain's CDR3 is CASSLIRGRTDTQYF. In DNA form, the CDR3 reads TGTGCCAGCAGCCTGATTCGGGGTAGGACAGATACGCAGTATTTT.

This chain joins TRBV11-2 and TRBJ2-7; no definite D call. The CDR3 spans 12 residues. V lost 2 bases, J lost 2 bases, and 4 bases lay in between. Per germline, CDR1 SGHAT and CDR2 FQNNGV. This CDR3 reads CASSLFPYEQYF. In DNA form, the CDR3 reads TGTGCCAGCAGCTTATTTCCCTACGAGCAGTACTTC.

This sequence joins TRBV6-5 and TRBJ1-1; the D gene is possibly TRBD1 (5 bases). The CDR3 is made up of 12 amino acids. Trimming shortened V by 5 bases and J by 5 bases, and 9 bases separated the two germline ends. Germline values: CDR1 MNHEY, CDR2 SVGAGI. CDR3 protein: CASSNPGTEAFF. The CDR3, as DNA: TGTGCCAGCAGTAACCCAGGGACTGAAGCTTTCTTT.